These T cell receptor beta chains were read from a single sample in a study of technical replicates of blood from a handful of donors. Clones were sequenced by immunoSEQ multiplex PCR, and TCRdb holds only the in-frame ones, with some missing. The sample has over 65,000 clones; approximately 93% are singletons. Sequenced input: T cells isolated from PBMCs. The receptors were gathered from a human donor in good health. The CDR3 runs from the conserved cysteine through the conserved F or W.

TRBV5-6	TRBJ1-2	CASSFSPNYGYTF
TRBV29-1	TRBJ2-7	CSVVIAGEYEQYF
TRBV25-1	TRBJ2-7	CASSTGTGKYEQYF
TRBV7-2	TRBJ2-7	CASSWGYYEQYF
TRBV27	TRBJ1-5	CASKGGQGLNQPQHF
TRBV5-6	TRBJ1-1	CASSWGGTEAFF
TRBV30	TRBJ1-5	CAGTLGTGADQPQHF
TRBV7-8	TRBJ1-2	CASSLNVPIGGYTF
TRBV2	TRBJ2-7	CASRRRGSYEQYF
TRBV18	TRBJ2-7	CASSPFRVSGSNYEQYF
TRBV6-1	TRBJ2-7	CASKGQESSYEQYF
TRBV7-6	TRBJ1-1	CASSLGLRVLLSTEAFF
TRBV28	TRBJ1-2	CASITGGVNYGYTF
TRBV5-5	TRBJ1-1	CASSPGTGGRAFF
TRBV2	TRBJ1-5	CASSGGQGLYSNQPQHF
TRBV10-3	TRBJ2-1	CAISAGTGAYNEQFF
TRBV4-1	TRBJ2-7	CASSHMTGYEQYF
TRBV7-9	TRBJ2-7	CASSTVTGGVEQYF
TRBV10-3	TRBJ2-7	CATRRGGDSYEQYF
TRBV10-3	TRBJ2-3	CAISRIAGGFSDTQYF
TRBV4-1	TRBJ2-3	CASSQVVYGEGPTDTQYF
TRBV30	TRBJ1-2	CAWRLTGRFDYGYTF
TRBV10-2	TRBJ2-1	CASSDHDSGTLYNEQFF
TRBV7-9	TRBJ2-1	CASSLSSWAGVVNEQFF
TRBV11-3	TRBJ1-2	CASSLDDRGRGYTF
TRBV13	TRBJ1-1	CASRKTGKDTEAFF
TRBV28	TRBJ1-1	CASSLPGNEAFF
TRBV4-1	TRBJ2-3	CASSQKAGGITDTQYF
TRBV9	TRBJ2-1	CASSARRLSYNEQFF
TRBV2	TRBJ1-2	CASSELRPRPRSNYGYTF
TRBV4-1	TRBJ2-7	CASSQDSGQGYEQYF
TRBV2	TRBJ2-7	CASSRDWRTYEQYF
TRBV29-1	TRBJ2-1	CSAGTSGYNEQFF
TRBV14	TRBJ2-7	CASSPLAGGPYEQYF
TRBV10-1	TRBJ1-1	CASSETQDSNTEAFF
TRBV9	TRBJ2-1	CASSAEGSSYNEQFF
TRBV4-2	TRBJ1-2	CASSQSGWGYTF
TRBV2	TRBJ2-4	CASNSDRGAKNIQYF
TRBV2	TRBJ2-7	CASSEAITSGGISYEQYF
TRBV7-9	TRBJ2-7	CASSLQGAHYEQYF
TRBV5-1	TRBJ2-5	CASSLVGGETQYF
TRBV4-1	TRBJ2-1	CASSSPLAAQYNEQFF
TRBV10-3	TRBJ2-5	CAINPGGVQETQYF
TRBV19	TRBJ1-2	CASSIIQGQSGYTF
TRBV27	TRBJ1-4	CASSLSGQGYEKLFF
TRBV12-5	TRBJ2-3	CASVREAADTQYF
TRBV6-1	TRBJ1-2	CASSTGYPTYGYTF
TRBV4-1	TRBJ1-2	CASSQSGTVYGYTF
TRBV6-1	TRBJ2-1	CASSKAGPGGEQFF
TRBV13	TRBJ2-5	CASSLGFETQYF
TRBV25-1	TRBJ1-1	CASSALDRRLNTEAFF
TRBV9	TRBJ1-1	CASRPSGTGSGTEAFF
TRBV19	TRBJ2-7	CASSPRTVYEQYF
TRBV5-1	TRBJ2-5	CASRNDRTLQETQYF
TRBV4-1	TRBJ1-2	CASAQVERAYGYTF
TRBV5-1	TRBJ2-7	CASSLESSLYEQYF
TRBV30	TRBJ1-1	CAWGAAQGAEAFF
TRBV5-1	TRBJ2-5	CASSPKLGGSETQYF
TRBV6-6	TRBJ2-5	CASSRLAEQETQYF
TRBV28	TRBJ2-7	CASSSGANEQYF